This T cell receptor beta chain was recovered during a study of blood T cell repertoires in COVID-19. The repertoire was sequenced with immunoSEQ multiplex PCR; TCRdb's copy has only in-frame clones and lacks some. The repertoire holds about 150,000 clones, around 88% seen once, with around 19% in the top ten. CDR1 is GTSNPN and CDR2 is SVGIG in the germline V gene (reference sequence). This CDR3 spans 17 amino acids. Between the trimmed V and J ends, which lost 1 base and 5 bases, there was a span of 24 bases. This clonotype was sampled from a woman in her 70s who had recovered from COVID-19. The V call is TRBV30, the J call TRBJ2-7; possible D gene TRBD1, 6 bases. Specimen: peripheral blood. CDR3 DNA: TGTGCCTGGAGTGATTTTAGGACAGCTCTCTTCATCCACGAGCAGTACTTC. Its protein is CAWSDFRTALFIHEQYF. Supplemented by reference TRBV30 and TRBJ2-7, the full variable domain reads SQTIHQWPATLVQPVGSPLSLECTVEGTSNPNLYWYRQAAGRGLQLLFYSVGIGQISSEVPQNLSASRPQDRQFILSSKKLLLSDSGFYLCAWSDFRTALFIHEQYFGPGTRLTVT.